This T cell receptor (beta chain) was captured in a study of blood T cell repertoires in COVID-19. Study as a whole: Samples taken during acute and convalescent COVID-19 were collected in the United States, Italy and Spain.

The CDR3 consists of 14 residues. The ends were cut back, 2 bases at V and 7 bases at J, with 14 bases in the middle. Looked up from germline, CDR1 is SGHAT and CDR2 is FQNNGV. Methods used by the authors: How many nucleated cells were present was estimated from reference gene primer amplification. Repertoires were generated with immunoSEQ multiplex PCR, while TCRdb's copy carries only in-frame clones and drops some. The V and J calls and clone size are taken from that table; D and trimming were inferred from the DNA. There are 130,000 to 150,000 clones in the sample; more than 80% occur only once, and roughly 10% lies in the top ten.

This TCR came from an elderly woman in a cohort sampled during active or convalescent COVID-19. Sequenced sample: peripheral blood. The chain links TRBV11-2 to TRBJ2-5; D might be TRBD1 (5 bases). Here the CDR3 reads CASSLLGPRGTQYF. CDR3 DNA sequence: TGTGCCAGCAGCTTATTAGGGCCTAGGGGGACCCAGTACTTC.